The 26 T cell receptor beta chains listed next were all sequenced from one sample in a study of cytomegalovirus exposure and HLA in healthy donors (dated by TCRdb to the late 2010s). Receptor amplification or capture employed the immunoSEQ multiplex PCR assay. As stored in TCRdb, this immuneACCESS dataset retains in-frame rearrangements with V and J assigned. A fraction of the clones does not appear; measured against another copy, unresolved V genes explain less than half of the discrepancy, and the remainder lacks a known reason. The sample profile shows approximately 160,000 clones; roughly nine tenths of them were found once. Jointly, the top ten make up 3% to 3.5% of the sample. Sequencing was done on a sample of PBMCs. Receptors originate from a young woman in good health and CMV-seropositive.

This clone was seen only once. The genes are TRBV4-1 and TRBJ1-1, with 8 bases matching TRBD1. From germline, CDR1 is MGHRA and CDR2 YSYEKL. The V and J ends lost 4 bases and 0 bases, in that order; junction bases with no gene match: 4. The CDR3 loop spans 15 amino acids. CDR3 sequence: CASSLRTGLNTEAFF. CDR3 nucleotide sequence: TGCGCCAGCAGCCTAAGGACAGGGCTGAACACTGAAGCTTTCTTT.

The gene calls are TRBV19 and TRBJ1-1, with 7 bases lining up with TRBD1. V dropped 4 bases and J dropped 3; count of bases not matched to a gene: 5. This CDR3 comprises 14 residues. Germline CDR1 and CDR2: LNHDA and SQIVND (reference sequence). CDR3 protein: CASSTFTGDTEAFF. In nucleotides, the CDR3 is TGTGCCAGTAGTACTTTCACAGGGGACACTGAAGCTTTCTTT.

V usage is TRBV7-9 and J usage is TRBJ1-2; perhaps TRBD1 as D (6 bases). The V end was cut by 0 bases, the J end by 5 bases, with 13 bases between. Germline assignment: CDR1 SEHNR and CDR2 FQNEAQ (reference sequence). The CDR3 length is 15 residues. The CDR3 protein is CASSLALDRGYGYTF. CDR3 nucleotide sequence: TGTGCCAGCAGCTTAGCTCTGGACAGAGGATATGGCTACACCTTC.

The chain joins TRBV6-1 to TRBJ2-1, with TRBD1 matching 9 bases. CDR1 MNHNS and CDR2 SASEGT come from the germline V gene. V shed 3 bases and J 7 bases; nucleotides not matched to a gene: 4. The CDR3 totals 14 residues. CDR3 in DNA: TGTGCCAGCAGTGAGGAGACAGGGGGAAATGAGCAGTTCTTC. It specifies CASSEETGGNEQFF.

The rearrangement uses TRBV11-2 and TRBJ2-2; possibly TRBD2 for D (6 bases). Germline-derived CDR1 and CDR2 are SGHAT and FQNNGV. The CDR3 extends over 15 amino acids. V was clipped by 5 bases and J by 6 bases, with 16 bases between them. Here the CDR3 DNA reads TGTGCCAGCAGCCGCCTAGCGACTCCCCCCGGGGAGCTGTTTTTT. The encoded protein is CASSRLATPPGELFF. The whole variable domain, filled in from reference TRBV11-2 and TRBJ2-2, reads EAGVAQSPRYKIIEKRQSVAFWCNPISGHATLYWYQQILGQGPKLLIQFQNNGVVDDSQLPKDRFSAERLKGVDSTLKIQPAKLEDSAVYLCASSRLATPPGELFFGEGSRLTVL.

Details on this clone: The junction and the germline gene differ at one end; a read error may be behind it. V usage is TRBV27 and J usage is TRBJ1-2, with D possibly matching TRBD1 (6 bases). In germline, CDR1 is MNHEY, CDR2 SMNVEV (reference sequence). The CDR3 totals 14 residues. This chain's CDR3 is CTSSLSDSGRGYTF. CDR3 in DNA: TGTACCAGCAGTTTATCGGACAGCGGTCGCGGCTACACCTTC.

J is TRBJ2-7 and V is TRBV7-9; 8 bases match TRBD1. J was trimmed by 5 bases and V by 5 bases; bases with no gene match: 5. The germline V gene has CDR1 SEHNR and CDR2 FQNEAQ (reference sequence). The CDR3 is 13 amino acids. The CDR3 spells CASSRTGPDEQYF. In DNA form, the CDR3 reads TGTGCCAGCAGCCGGACAGGGCCAGACGAGCAGTACTTC.

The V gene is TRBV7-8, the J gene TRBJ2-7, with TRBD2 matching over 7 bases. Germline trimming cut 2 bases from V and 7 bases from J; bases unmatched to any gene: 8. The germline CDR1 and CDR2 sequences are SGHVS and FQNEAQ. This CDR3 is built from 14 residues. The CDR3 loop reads CASSLWGRAGEQYF. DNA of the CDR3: TGTGCCAGCAGCTTATGGGGGAGGGCGGGGGAGCAGTACTTC. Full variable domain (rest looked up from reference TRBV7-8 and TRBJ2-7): GAGVSQSPRYKVAKRGQDVALRCDPISGHVSLFWYQQALGQGPEFLTYFQNEAQLDKSGLPSDRFFAERPEGSVSTLKIQRTQQEDSAVYLCASSLWGRAGEQYFGPGTRLTVT.

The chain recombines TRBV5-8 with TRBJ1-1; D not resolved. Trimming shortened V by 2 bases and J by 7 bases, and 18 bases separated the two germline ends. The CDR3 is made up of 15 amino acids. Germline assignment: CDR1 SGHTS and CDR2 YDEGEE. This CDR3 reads CASSFTPDFSFEAFF. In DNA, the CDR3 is TGTGCCAGCAGCTTCACACCGGACTTCTCTTTTGAAGCTTTCTTT.

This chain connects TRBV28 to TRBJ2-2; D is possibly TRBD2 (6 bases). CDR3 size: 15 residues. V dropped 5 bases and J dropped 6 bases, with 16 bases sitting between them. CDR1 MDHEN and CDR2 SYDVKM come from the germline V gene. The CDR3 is CASSQQTTGAGELFF. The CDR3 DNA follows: TGTGCCAGCAGTCAACAGACAACGGGGGCCGGGGAGCTGTTTTTT.

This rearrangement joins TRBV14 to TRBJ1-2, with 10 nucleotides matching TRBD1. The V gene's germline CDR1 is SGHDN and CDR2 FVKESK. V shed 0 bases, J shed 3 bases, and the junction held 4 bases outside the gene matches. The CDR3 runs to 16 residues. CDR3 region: CASSQDPGTGDYGYTF. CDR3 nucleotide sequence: TGTGCCAGCAGCCAAGATCCCGGGACAGGGGACTATGGCTACACCTTC.

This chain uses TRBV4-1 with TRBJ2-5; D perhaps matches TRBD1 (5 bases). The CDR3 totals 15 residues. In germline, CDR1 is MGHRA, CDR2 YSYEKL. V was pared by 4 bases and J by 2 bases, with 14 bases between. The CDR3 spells CASSRRAGIQETQYF. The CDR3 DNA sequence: TGCGCCAGCAGCCGACGGGCAGGGATTCAAGAGACCCAGTACTTC.

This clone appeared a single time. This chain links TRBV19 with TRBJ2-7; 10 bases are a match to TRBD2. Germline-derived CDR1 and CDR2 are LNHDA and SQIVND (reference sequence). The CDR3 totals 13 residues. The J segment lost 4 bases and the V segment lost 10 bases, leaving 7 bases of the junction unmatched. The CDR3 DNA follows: TGTGCCACCTCTTCTAGCGGGGGATACGAGCAGTACTTC. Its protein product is CATSSSGGYEQYF. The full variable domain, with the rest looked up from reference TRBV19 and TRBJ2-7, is DGGITQSPKYLFRKEGQNVTLSCEQNLNHDAMYWYRQDPGQGLRLIYYSQIVNDFQKGDIAEGYSVSREKKESFPLTVTSAQKNPTAFYLCATSSSGGYEQYFGPGTRLTVT.

The CDR3 bases are TGTGCCAGCAGCTTAGCGCGGGCACCAAACACCGGGGAGCTGTTTTTT. Its protein product is CASSLARAPNTGELFF. The genes are TRBV7-9 and TRBJ2-2; a possible D gene is TRBD2 (5 bases). The ends were cut back, 0 bases at V and 2 bases at J, with 10 bases in the middle. Looked up from germline, CDR1 is SEHNR and CDR2 is FQNEAQ (reference sequence). The length of the CDR3 is 16 residues.

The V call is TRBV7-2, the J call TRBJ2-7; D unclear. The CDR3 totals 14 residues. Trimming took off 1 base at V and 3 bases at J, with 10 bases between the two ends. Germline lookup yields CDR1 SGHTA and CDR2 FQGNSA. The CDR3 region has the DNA TGTGCCAGCAGCTTAGATGGGCACAGCTACGAGCAGTACTTC. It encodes CASSLDGHSYEQYF.

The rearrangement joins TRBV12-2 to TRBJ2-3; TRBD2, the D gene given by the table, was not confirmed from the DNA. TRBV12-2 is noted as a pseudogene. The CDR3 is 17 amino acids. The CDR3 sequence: CASRLDFGGFSTDTQYF. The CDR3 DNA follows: TGTGCAAGTCGCTTAGATTTCGGGGGGTTTAGCACAGATACGCAGTATTTT.

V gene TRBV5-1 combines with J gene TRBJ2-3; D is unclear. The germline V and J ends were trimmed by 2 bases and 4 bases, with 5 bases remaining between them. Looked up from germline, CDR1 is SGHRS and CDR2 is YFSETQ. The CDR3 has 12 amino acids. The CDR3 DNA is TGCGCCAGCAGCTTAGCCCCAGATACGCAGTATTTT. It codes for CASSLAPDTQYF.

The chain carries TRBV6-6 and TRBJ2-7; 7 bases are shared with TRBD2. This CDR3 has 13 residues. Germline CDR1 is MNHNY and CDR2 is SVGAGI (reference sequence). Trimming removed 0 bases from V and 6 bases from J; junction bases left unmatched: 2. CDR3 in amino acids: CASSYSTSFEQYF. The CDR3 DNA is TGTGCCAGCAGTTACTCGACTAGCTTCGAGCAGTACTTC.

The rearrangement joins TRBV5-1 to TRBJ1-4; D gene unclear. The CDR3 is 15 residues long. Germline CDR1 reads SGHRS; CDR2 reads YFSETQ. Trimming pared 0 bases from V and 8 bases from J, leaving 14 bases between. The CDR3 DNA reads TGCGCCAGCAGCTTGGTTGGCCGGCCGGGAGAAAAACTGTTTTTT. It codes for CASSLVGRPGEKLFF.

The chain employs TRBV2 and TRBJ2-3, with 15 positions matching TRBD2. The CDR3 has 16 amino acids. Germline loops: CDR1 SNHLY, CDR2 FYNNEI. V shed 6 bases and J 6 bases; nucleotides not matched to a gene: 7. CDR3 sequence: CASSKGTSGGKDTQYF. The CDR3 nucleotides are TGTGCCAGCAGCAAGGGGACTAGCGGGGGGAAGGATACGCAGTATTTT.

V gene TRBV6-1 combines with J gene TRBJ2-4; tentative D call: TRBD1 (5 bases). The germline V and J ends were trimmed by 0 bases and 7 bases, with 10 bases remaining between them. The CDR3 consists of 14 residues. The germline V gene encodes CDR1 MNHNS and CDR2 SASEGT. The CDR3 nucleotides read TGTGCCAGCAGTGAAGCGCTCCCAGGGAACATTCAGTACTTC. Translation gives CASSEALPGNIQYF.

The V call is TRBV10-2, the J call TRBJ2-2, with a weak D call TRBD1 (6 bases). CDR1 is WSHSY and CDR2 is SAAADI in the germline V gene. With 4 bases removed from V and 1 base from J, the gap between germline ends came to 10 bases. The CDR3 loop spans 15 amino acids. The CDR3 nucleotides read TGCGCCAGCAGTGGGGGGCGGCGGAACACCGGGGAGCTGTTTTTT. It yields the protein CASSGGRRNTGELFF.

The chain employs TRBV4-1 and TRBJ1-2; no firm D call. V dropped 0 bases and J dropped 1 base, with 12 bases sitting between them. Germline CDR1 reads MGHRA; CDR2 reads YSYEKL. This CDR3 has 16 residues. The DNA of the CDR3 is TGCGCCAGCAGCCAAGAAATCTATCGGGGTAACTATGGCTACACCTTC. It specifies CASSQEIYRGNYGYTF.

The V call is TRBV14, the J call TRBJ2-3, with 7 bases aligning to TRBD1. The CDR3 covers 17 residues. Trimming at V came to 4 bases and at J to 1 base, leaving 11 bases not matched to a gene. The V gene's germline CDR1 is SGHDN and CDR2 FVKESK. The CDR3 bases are TGTGCCAGCAGCCTCAAGATATTCGGACAGGGCACAGATACGCAGTATTTT. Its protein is CASSLKIFGQGTDTQYF.

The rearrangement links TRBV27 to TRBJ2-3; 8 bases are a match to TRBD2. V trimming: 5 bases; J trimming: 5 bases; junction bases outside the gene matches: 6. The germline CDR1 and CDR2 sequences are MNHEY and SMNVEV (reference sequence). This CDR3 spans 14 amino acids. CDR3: CASSSGRTKDTQYF. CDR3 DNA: TGTGCCAGCAGTAGCGGGAGAACTAAAGATACGCAGTATTTT.

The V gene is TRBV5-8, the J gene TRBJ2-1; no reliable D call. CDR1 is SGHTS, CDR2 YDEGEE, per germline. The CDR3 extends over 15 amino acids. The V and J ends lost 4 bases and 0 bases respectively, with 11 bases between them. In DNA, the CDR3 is TGTGCCAGCAGCCATCGAAGCATCTCCTACAATGAGCAGTTCTTC. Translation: CASSHRSISYNEQFF.